Following are 6 T cell receptor beta chains from one sample sequenced in a study of shared clonotypes between healthy human individuals. The protocol was immunoSEQ multiplex PCR, while the TCRdb copy is restricted to in-frame clones and leaves out a portion. The table shows approximately 180,000 clones, with approximately 92% occurring only once. Sample: naive CD4+ T cells sorted from blood. As to subset: CD45RA+ positively selected. The source is a woman aged 25 to 39 in good health.

The rearrangement joins TRBV9 to TRBJ2-1; either TRBD1 or TRBD2 may supply D (5 bases each). V shed 6 bases and J shed 0 bases, with 10 bases lying between them. Germline CDR1 is SGDLS and CDR2 is YYNGEE. This CDR3 is 14 amino acids long. CDR3 DNA sequence: TGTGCCAGCAACCAGGGAGTCTCCTACAATGAGCAGTTCTTC. Translation: CASNQGVSYNEQFF.

The rearrangement links TRBV18 to TRBJ2-5; D perhaps matches TRBD2 (5 bases). The CDR3 extends over 17 amino acids. Between the trimmed V and J ends, which lost 2 bases and 5 bases, there was a span of 21 bases. Germline assignment: CDR1 KGHSH and CDR2 LQKENI. For the CDR3, the DNA is TGTGCCAGCTCACCAAAGTTTTGGGCCATGGACTTGGAGACCCAGTACTTC. Translated, it gives CASSPKFWAMDLETQYF.

The V call is TRBV19, the J call TRBJ2-5; tentatively, D is TRBD1 (5 bases). The end of the DNA is better explained by TRBJ2-7, so the J call may be wrong. This CDR3 is 14 amino acids long. Germline V gene lookup returns CDR1 LNHDA and CDR2 SQIVND (reference sequence). The CDR3 loop is CASSIGRVIHEQYF. In DNA form, the CDR3 reads TGTGCCAGTAGTATCGGCAGGGTTATCCACGAGCAGTACTTC.

The count of this clone is one. The chain links TRBV7-3 to TRBJ1-3; the D gene is possibly TRBD1 (6 bases). The CDR3 runs to 16 residues. The V end was cut by 3 bases, the J end by 1 base, with 13 bases between. The V gene's germline CDR1 is SGHTA and CDR2 FQGTGA. CDR3 coding DNA: TGTGCCAGCAGCTTTGTCAGGGGAATATCTGGAAACACCATATATTTT. Its translation is CASSFVRGISGNTIYF.

A single count supports this clone. The chain uses TRBV19 and TRBJ2-7; possible D gene TRBD1, 6 bases. Germline CDR1 is LNHDA and CDR2 is SQIVND (reference sequence). CDR3 length equals 15 residues. V shed 5 bases and J shed 2 bases, with 16 bases lying between them. CDR3 DNA: TGTGCCAGTAGTGGGGACAAGTACGGGGCCTACGAGCAGTACTTC. Protein product: CASSGDKYGAYEQYF.

This sequence joins TRBV18 and TRBJ2-7; 13 bases are a match to TRBD2. Germline V gene sequence: CDR1 KGHSH, CDR2 LQKENI. The V and J ends lost 2 bases and 6 bases, in that order; junction bases with no gene match: 4. This CDR3 is built from 15 residues. The CDR3 here is CASSPGLAGDGEQYF. The CDR3 DNA is TGTGCCAGCTCACCAGGACTAGCGGGAGATGGCGAGCAGTACTTC.